Following are 31 T cell receptor beta chains from one sample sequenced in a study of vaccination effects on CD4 cells after COVID-19. Only in-frame clones appear in the TCRdb table, and some are missing; sequencing was by immunoSEQ multiplex PCR. The table lists some 79,000 clones, approximately 74% of them singletons. Sequencing in the ViraFEST assay came after antigen-specific CD4+ T cells had been expanded with viral peptide pools, which were used to stimulate PBMC. The culture ran for 10 days before CD4+ T cells were isolated. No antigens are known for them. Sample: CD4+ T cells from PBMCs cultured with HCoV-229E spike peptides, taken before COVID-19 vaccination. The receptors were gathered from a human donor who received a COVID-19 vaccine.

Of note for this clone: The same CDR3 arises from other DNA sequences in this sample as well. The V gene is TRBV5-1, the J gene TRBJ1-1; perhaps TRBD1 as D (5 bases). The CDR3 has 14 amino acids. CDR1 and CDR2 (germline): SGHRS, YFSETQ. Trimming took 1 base from V and 1 from J, leaving 8 bases between them. In DNA, the CDR3 is TGCGCCAGCAGCTTGCAGGGAGGGAACACTGAAGCTTTCTTT. It translates to CASSLQGGNTEAFF.

The genes are TRBV29-1 and TRBJ2-5; 7 nucleotides line up with TRBD1. Germline CDR1 SQVTM, CDR2 ANQGSEA. The CDR3 is 14 amino acids. V dropped 0 bases and J dropped 5; count of bases not matched to a gene: 6. The CDR3 sequence is CSVEDTGVGETQYF. Here the CDR3 DNA reads TGCAGCGTTGAAGATACAGGGGTGGGGGAGACCCAGTACTTC.

The chain has TRBV11-2 and TRBJ2-7; D gene uncertain. Trimming removed 8 bases from V and 2 bases from J, with 10 bases in between. This CDR3 is built from 12 residues. Germline V gene lookup returns CDR1 SGHAT and CDR2 FQNNGV. CDR3 region: CASEDFTYEQYV. The CDR3 DNA reads TGTGCCAGCGAAGATTTCACCTACGAGCAGTACGTC.

Here the CDR3 reads CASSFLGGVETQYF. The CDR3 nucleotides are TGTGCCAGCAGCTTTTTGGGGGGTGTGGAGACCCAGTACTTC. V usage is TRBV5-5 and J usage is TRBJ2-5; weak D call: TRBD2 (6 bases). Germline V lookup: CDR1 SGHKS, CDR2 YYEKEE (reference sequence). V was clipped by 2 bases and J by 5 bases, with 13 bases between them. This CDR3 spans 14 amino acids.

J is TRBJ2-4 and V is TRBV4-1; D is unclear. V lost 0 bases, J lost 3 bases, and 15 bases lay in between. CDR3 length: 17 residues. CDR1 MGHRA and CDR2 YSYEKL come from the germline V gene. CDR3 in amino acids: CASSQEIPQDSKNIQYF. The CDR3 DNA is TGCGCCAGCAGCCAAGAAATCCCTCAGGATAGCAAAAACATTCAGTACTTC.

This chain links TRBV7-8 with TRBJ1-2; D remains ambiguous. Germline CDR1 and CDR2: SGHVS and FQNEAQ. The V gene lost 1 base and the J gene lost 8 bases, with 23 bases spanning the gap. CDR3 size: 17 residues. CDR3 sequence reads: CASSLESRKRGVGGYTF. CDR3 sequence (DNA): TGTGCCAGCAGCTTAGAGAGCAGGAAGCGGGGAGTTGGCGGCTACACCTTC. Using reference TRBV7-8 and TRBJ1-2 for the parts outside the CDR3, the full variable domain is GAGVSQSPRYKVAKRGQDVALRCDPISGHVSLFWYQQALGQGPEFLTYFQNEAQLDKSGLPSDRFFAERPEGSVSTLKIQRTQQEDSAVYLCASSLESRKRGVGGYTFGSGTRLTVV.

This chain joins TRBV28 and TRBJ2-1; 7 nucleotides align to TRBD1. The CDR3 length is 17 residues. The germline V gene encodes CDR1 MDHEN and CDR2 SYDVKM. The J segment lost 4 bases and the V segment lost 7 bases, leaving 16 bases of the junction unmatched. CDR3 sequence (DNA): TGTGCCAGCATCCCGACTGTAGGACAGGAGGCATACAATGAGCAGTTCTTC. It translates to CASIPTVGQEAYNEQFF.

The chain uses TRBV2 and TRBJ2-3; D uncertain. The CDR3 is 13 amino acids. Germline CDR1 reads SNHLY; CDR2 reads FYNNEI. V was trimmed by 3 bases and J by 4 bases, leaving 8 bases between them. Here the CDR3 reads CASSERRPDTQYF. The CDR3 nucleotides are TGTGCCAGCAGTGAGCGCAGGCCAGATACGCAGTATTTT.

The CDR3, as DNA: TGTGCCATCAGTGGCAGGGGAGTTTACAATGAGCAGTTCTTC. It translates to CAISGRGVYNEQFF. The gene calls are TRBV10-3 and TRBJ2-1, with D maybe TRBD1 (6 bases). V dropped 4 bases and J dropped 4 bases, with 11 bases sitting between them. This CDR3 comprises 14 residues. The germline V gene encodes CDR1 ENHRY and CDR2 SYGVKD.

V is TRBV24-1 and J is TRBJ2-3, with 9 bases matching TRBD1. After removal of 5 bases from V and 4 bases from J, the junction contained 9 bases not matched to a gene. Germline V CDR1 and CDR2: KGHDR, SFDVKD. The CDR3 is 16 amino acids. As DNA, the CDR3 is TGTGCCACCAGTGTCCCCGGACAGGGGAAGGCAGATACGCAGTATTTT. Protein sequence: CATSVPGQGKADTQYF.

This clone has more than one count but fewer than ten. The genes are TRBV12-3 or TRBV12-4 and TRBJ1-1, with 9 bases identical to TRBD1. The trim removed 5 bases at V and 6 bases at J, leaving 4 bases unmatched. This CDR3 has 13 residues. Here the CDR3 DNA reads TGTGCCAGCAGTCCGGGACAGGGCCCTGAAGCTTTCTTT. Residues: CASSPGQGPEAFF.

The rearrangement uses TRBV5-8 and TRBJ1-1, with D perhaps matching TRBD1 (5 bases). CDR1 SGHTS and CDR2 YDEGEE come from the germline V gene. The CDR3 extends over 13 amino acids. With 7 bases removed from V and 1 base from J, the gap between germline ends came to 11 bases. As DNA, the CDR3 is TGTGCCAGCCGAGGACAACCGAACACTGAAGCTTTCTTT. Translation: CASRGQPNTEAFF.

The J gene is TRBJ2-1, the V gene TRBV7-2; 10 nucleotides line up with TRBD2. Germline V gene sequence: CDR1 SGHTA, CDR2 FQGNSA. The CDR3 loop spans 15 amino acids. J was trimmed by 8 bases and V by 5 bases; bases with no gene match: 9. In nucleotides, the CDR3 is TGTGCCAGCAGCACCCAAGCGGGGGGGCAGGATGAGCAGTTCTTC. It encodes CASSTQAGGQDEQFF.

V usage is TRBV10-1 and J usage is TRBJ2-1, with 13 bases that match TRBD2. CDR1 WNHNN and CDR2 SYGVQD come from the germline V gene (reference sequence). V dropped 0 bases and J dropped 6; count of bases not matched to a gene: 2. The CDR3 has 16 amino acids. Here the CDR3 DNA reads TGCGCCAGCAGTGAGTCGACTAGCGGGGGGTCCAATGAGCAGTTCTTC. Amino acid sequence: CASSESTSGGSNEQFF.

For this clone: The sample has other DNA sequences that encode this CDR3 too. The chain links TRBV3-1 (or the pseudogene TRBV3-2) to TRBJ1-2; no definite D call. The CDR3 consists of 12 residues. Trimming took 1 base from V and 3 from J, leaving 3 bases between them. Germline V gene data show CDR1 as LGHDT and CDR2 as YNNKEL (reference sequence). Here the CDR3 reads CASSQGDYGYTF. In DNA form, the CDR3 reads TGTGCCAGCAGCCAAGGAGACTATGGCTACACCTTC.

The chain carries TRBV24-1 and TRBJ2-5; 16 bases align to TRBD2. This CDR3 comprises 21 residues. Germline V gene sequence: CDR1 KGHDR, CDR2 SFDVKD. After removal of 4 bases from V and 4 bases from J, the junction contained 17 bases not matched to a gene. The CDR3 sequence: CATSDPGQGSGLAGGSETQYF. The CDR3 nucleotides are TGTGCCACCAGTGACCCAGGACAGGGATCGGGACTAGCGGGGGGGTCAGAGACCCAGTACTTC.

This clone has only a few counts. The chain employs TRBV6-6 and TRBJ1-6; no firm D call. CDR1 MNHNY and CDR2 SVGAGI come from the germline V gene (reference sequence). The CDR3 has 13 residues. Trimming took 7 bases from V and 14 from J, leaving 18 bases between them. The chain's CDR3 is CASIPDAGSTLHF. CDR3 nucleotide sequence: TGTGCCAGCATCCCTGACGCCGGCTCCACCCTCCACTTT.

This clone has only a few counts. The rearrangement uses TRBV7-9 and TRBJ2-5; unclear D gene. The CDR3 totals 12 residues. Germline V CDR1 and CDR2: SEHNR, FQNEAQ (reference sequence). Trimming removed 5 bases at V and 5 bases at J, with 9 bases between. CDR3 sequence reads: CASSPLAETQYF. DNA of the CDR3: TGTGCCAGCAGCCCCCTTGCGGAGACCCAGTACTTC. Variable domain in full (rest from reference TRBV7-9 and TRBJ2-5): DTGVSQNPRHKITKRGQNVTFRCDPISEHNRLYWYRQTLGQGPEFLTYFQNEAQLEKSRLLSDRFSAERPKGSFSTLEIQRTEQGDSAMYLCASSPLAETQYFGPGTRLLVL.

The genes are TRBV5-1 and TRBJ2-2; 8 nucleotides agree with TRBD1. The germline CDR1 and CDR2 sequences are SGHRS and YFSETQ. CDR3 length equals 17 residues. J lost 1 base, V lost 0 bases, and 5 bases had no gene match. The chain's CDR3 is CASSLAAGGMNTGELFF. DNA of the CDR3: TGCGCCAGCAGCTTGGCGGCAGGGGGCATGAACACCGGGGAGCTGTTTTTT.

The rearrangement joins TRBV4-3 to TRBJ2-6, with no clear D. This CDR3 spans 16 amino acids. The ends were cut back, 0 bases at V and 4 bases at J, with 10 bases in the middle. Germline lookup yields CDR1 LGHNA and CDR2 YSLEER. CDR3 amino acids: CASSQDRQDGANVLTF. CDR3 DNA: TGCGCCAGCAGCCAAGATCGGCAAGACGGGGCCAACGTCCTGACTTTC.

This clone was picked up a small number of times. The chain combines TRBV6-5 with TRBJ2-7; 8 bases line up with TRBD1. The V gene's germline CDR1 is MNHEY and CDR2 SVGAGI. The CDR3 has 14 amino acids. V lost 4 bases and J lost 3; bases outside the gene matches: 5. In DNA form, the CDR3 reads TGTGCCAGCAGTTCCCAAGGGACAGGCTACGAGCAGTACGTC. Translation gives CASSSQGTGYEQYV.

The CDR3 region has the DNA TGCGCCAGCAGCGAACTGACAGGGGAGGGGGAGACCCAGTACTTC. It translates to CASSELTGEGETQYF. The rearrangement joins TRBV5-1 to TRBJ2-5; TRBD1 might be the D (8 bases). The V and J ends lost 4 bases and 5 bases respectively, with 18 bases between them. CDR1 is SGHRS, CDR2 YFSETQ, per germline. The CDR3 is made up of 15 amino acids.

The J gene is TRBJ2-6, the V gene TRBV18, with D perhaps TRBD1 or TRBD2 (5 bases each). The CDR3 spans 16 residues. V was cut by 2 bases and J by 2 bases, with 10 bases left in between. Germline V gene sequence: CDR1 KGHSH, CDR2 LQKENI. CDR3 protein: CASSPTVGAGANVLTF. For the CDR3, the DNA is TGTGCCAGCTCACCAACTGTGGGGGCTGGGGCCAACGTCCTGACTTTC.

The chain uses TRBV11-2 and TRBJ1-6, with TRBD1 as a possible D gene (5 bases). CDR3 length: 16 residues. Germline V gene lookup returns CDR1 SGHAT and CDR2 FQNNGV. V was clipped by 4 bases and J by 0 bases, with 10 bases between them. The CDR3 here is CASSSWGSSYNSPLHF. DNA for the CDR3: TGTGCCAGCAGCTCTTGGGGGAGCTCCTATAATTCACCCCTCCACTTT.

The chain combines TRBV7-8 with TRBJ1-6; possibly TRBD1 for D (6 bases). CDR3 length: 15 residues. Trimming left V 5 bases short and J 8 bases short, with 16 bases between. Germline V gene sequence: CDR1 SGHVS, CDR2 FQNEAQ. For the CDR3, the DNA is TGTGCCAGCAGCCCCGTCGAGGGGGGCGATTCACCCCTCCACTTT. Amino acids: CASSPVEGGDSPLHF.

The chain combines TRBV12-5 with TRBJ2-1; D is perhaps TRBD2 (7 bases). Trimming pared 10 bases from V and 7 bases from J, leaving 17 bases between. Germline CDR1 reads LGHNT; CDR2 reads FRNRAP. This CDR3 contains 13 residues. The CDR3 sequence is CATRGGAFNEQFF. Here the CDR3 DNA reads TGTGCTACCAGAGGGGGGGCCTTTAATGAGCAGTTCTTC.

The rearrangement joins TRBV18 to TRBJ1-3; D uncertain. Germline V lookup: CDR1 KGHSH, CDR2 LQKENI. The CDR3 totals 16 residues. V lost 0 bases and J lost 0, with 9 bases in between. The CDR3 reads CASSPPLGISGNTIYF. CDR3 sequence (DNA): TGTGCCAGCTCACCACCCCTCGGAATCTCTGGAAACACCATATATTTT.

A few counts support this clone. The chain recombines TRBV5-1 with TRBJ2-1; 10 bases line up with TRBD1. Looked up from germline, CDR1 is SGHRS and CDR2 is YFSETQ. The junction had 7 bases not matched to a gene; V was cut back by 4 bases and J by 3 bases. The CDR3 sequence is 16 residues long. In DNA, the CDR3 is TGCGCCAGCAGCCCGGACGGGACAGGGGACTACAATGAGCAGTTCTTC. Residues: CASSPDGTGDYNEQFF.

The V gene is TRBV29-1, the J gene TRBJ2-1; 9 nucleotides agree with TRBD1. The CDR3 contains 13 residues. Per the germline V gene, CDR1 is SQVTM and CDR2 is ANQGSEA. V dropped 4 bases and J dropped 8; count of bases not matched to a gene: 6. The CDR3 sequence is CSVVGQGVYEQFF. The DNA for the CDR3 is TGCAGCGTTGTGGGACAGGGTGTATATGAGCAGTTCTTC.

This clone showed up just a few times. V is TRBV2 and J is TRBJ2-5; 9 nucleotides line up with TRBD1. With 7 bases clipped from V and 5 bases from J, the junction kept 11 bases outside the gene matches. In germline, CDR1 is SNHLY, CDR2 FYNNEI. This CDR3 has 15 residues. The CDR3 protein is CASTISGTGKETQYF. In nucleotides, the CDR3 is TGTGCCAGCACTATTTCCGGGACAGGGAAGGAGACCCAGTACTTC.

The chain is built from TRBV18 and TRBJ2-7; the match to TRBD1 covers 7 bases. This CDR3 contains 14 residues. V lost 3 bases and J lost 6; bases outside the gene matches: 8. Per the germline V gene, CDR1 is KGHSH and CDR2 is LQKENI. CDR3 sequence reads: CASSPAGTAIEQYV. The CDR3 region has the DNA TGTGCCAGCTCACCCGCCGGGACAGCGATCGAGCAGTACGTC.